This T cell receptor (beta chain) stems from a study of shared clonotypes between healthy human individuals. Study background: Each donor's CD4 naive and CD4 memory cells filled three plates apiece, CD8 naive two, and CD8 memory one. Study-wide points: Several donors shared about 5% of their naive CD4 clonotypes.

Here immunoSEQ multiplex PCR was the method, and the copy in TCRdb shows in-frame clones only, minus some. The table includes 300,000 to 400,000 clones, around 90% detected once. Of note for this clone: The antigen is unknown.

This CDR3 has 13 amino acids. Germline CDR1 reads SGHDT; CDR2 reads YYEEEE. Trimming cost V 3 bases and J 4 bases; bases outside gene matches: 1. The genes are TRBV5-6 and TRBJ2-5; TRBD1 agrees at 9 bases. The source material was memory CD8+ T cells sorted from blood. Subset specified: CD45RO+ cells pooled with CCR7-negative TemRA cells. The sequence was collected from a man aged 18 to 29 in good health. CDR3 nucleotide sequence: TGTGCCAGCAGCTGGGGACAGGGAGAGACCCAGTACTTC. Protein: CASSWGQGETQYF.